Each of the 20 T cell receptor beta chains below was sequenced from the same sample in a study of blood T cell repertoires in COVID-19 (dated by TCRdb to between 2020 and 2021). Receptor amplification or capture employed the immunoSEQ multiplex PCR assay. Here the immuneACCESS table is served through TCRdb, limited to in-frame sequences with V and J called. Missing clones are a known gap in these copies; in checked studies unresolved V genes cover under half, and the rest lacks a known reason. The sample contains almost 200,000 clones, around four fifths of them found a single time. Approximately 0.9% of the sample is taken by the ten largest. Sequencing was carried out using peripheral blood. Receptors were obtained from a man between 60 and 75 years old with COVID-19, enrolled during active disease.

The rearrangement joins TRBV3-1 (or the pseudogene TRBV3-2) to TRBJ1-1; 9 bases map to TRBD1. The CDR3 is 13 amino acids. V shed 5 bases, J shed 5 bases, and the junction held 3 bases outside the gene matches. CDR1 and CDR2 (germline): LGHDT, YNNKEL (reference sequence). The CDR3 protein is CASSGTGRTEAFF. The CDR3 DNA is TGTGCCAGCAGCGGGACAGGGAGGACTGAAGCTTTCTTT.

The chain uses TRBV19 and TRBJ2-1, with D uncertain. The CDR3 is 11 amino acids. Trimming left V 2 bases short and J 8 bases short, with 4 bases between. Per germline, CDR1 LNHDA and CDR2 SQIVND (reference sequence). The CDR3 here is CASSIRDEQFF. Here the CDR3 DNA reads TGTGCCAGTAGTATACGGGATGAGCAGTTCTTC.

The table lists this clone with a count of one. The chain links TRBV9 to TRBJ1-1, with D tentatively TRBD1 (6 bases). CDR1 SGDLS and CDR2 YYNGEE come from the germline V gene. The CDR3 is made up of 15 amino acids. V gave up 4 bases and J gave up 0 bases, with 13 bases separating them. DNA of the CDR3: TGTGCCAGCAGCTCAGATTGGGACATGAACACTGAAGCTTTCTTT. It yields the protein CASSSDWDMNTEAFF.

The count of this clone is one. This chain uses TRBV3-1 (or the pseudogene TRBV3-2) with TRBJ2-1; D perhaps matches TRBD1 (6 bases). The CDR3 consists of 14 residues. Germline V lookup: CDR1 LGHDT, CDR2 YNNKEL (reference sequence). V was trimmed by 3 bases and J by 5 bases, leaving 11 bases between them. Here the CDR3 reads CASSQGANNNEQFF. The CDR3, as DNA: TGTGCCAGCAGCCAGGGGGCTAACAACAATGAGCAGTTCTTC.

This clone was observed once. The chain uses TRBV27 and TRBJ2-7, with 7 bases lining up with TRBD1. J lost 2 bases, V lost 4 bases, and 5 bases had no gene match. CDR3 length: 14 amino acids. The germline V gene has CDR1 MNHEY and CDR2 SMNVEV (reference sequence). This CDR3 reads CASSSPQGPYEQYF. The CDR3 bases are TGTGCCAGCAGTTCCCCACAGGGGCCCTACGAGCAGTACTTC.

This rearrangement joins TRBV13 to TRBJ2-7; 8 positions agree with TRBD1. This CDR3 is built from 14 residues. Germline V CDR1 and CDR2: PRHDT, FYEKMQ (reference sequence). Trimming took 2 bases from V and 6 from J; bases not matched to a gene: 6. CDR3 bases: TGTGCCAGCAGCTTACAGACAGGGGATCCCGAGCAGTACTTC. Amino acid sequence: CASSLQTGDPEQYF.

Only a few counts were recorded for this clone. The V and J genes are TRBV5-1 and TRBJ1-1, with 8 bases fitting TRBD1. J was trimmed by 10 bases and V by 4 bases; bases with no gene match: 18. The V gene's germline CDR1 is SGHRS and CDR2 YFSETQ. The CDR3 has 16 residues. CDR3 in amino acids: CASSPGLQGVVLGAFF. The CDR3 DNA follows: TGCGCCAGCAGCCCTGGTTTACAGGGGGTGGTATTAGGAGCTTTCTTT.

CDR3: CASSLVDQGGSEAFF. CDR3 sequence (DNA): TGTGCCAGCAGCCTCGTGGATCAGGGCGGCAGTGAAGCTTTCTTT. The chain is built from TRBV7-6 and TRBJ1-1, with a tentative D call TRBD1 (5 bases). V lost 5 bases to trimming and J lost 7 bases, with 20 bases between them. CDR1 SGHVS and CDR2 FNYEAQ come from the germline V gene. This CDR3 spans 15 amino acids.

This chain uses TRBV6-5 with TRBJ2-7; weak D call: TRBD2 (6 bases). Germline CDR1 MNHEY, CDR2 SVGAGI. This CDR3 region has 12 residues. V gave up 9 bases and J gave up 3 bases, with 12 bases separating them. Here the CDR3 reads CASVGGGYEQYF. The CDR3 DNA sequence: TGTGCCAGTGTGGGGGGTGGCTACGAGCAGTACTTC.

The gene calls are TRBV18 and TRBJ2-3, with a weak D call TRBD2 (6 bases). Between the trimmed V and J ends, which lost 0 bases and 3 bases, there was a span of 10 bases. There are 15 residues in the CDR3. CDR1 KGHSH and CDR2 LQKENI come from the germline V gene. CDR3 loop: CASSPPASATDTQYF. DNA of the CDR3: TGTGCCAGCTCACCACCGGCTAGCGCGACAGATACGCAGTATTTT.

This chain joins TRBV28 and TRBJ1-5, with 9 positions matching TRBD1. The CDR3 has 16 residues. With 0 bases clipped from V and 5 bases from J, the junction kept 5 bases outside the gene matches. Per germline, CDR1 MDHEN and CDR2 SYDVKM. CDR3 region: CASSLWGGDRDQPQHF. The DNA of the CDR3 is TGTGCCAGCAGTTTATGGGGCGGGGACAGGGATCAGCCCCAGCATTTT.

This clone is a singleton in its sample. The chain carries TRBV5-1 and TRBJ2-1; TRBD2 matches at 7 bases. The CDR3 extends over 15 amino acids. Germline CDR1 is SGHRS and CDR2 is YFSETQ. The V and J ends lost 1 base and 8 bases, in that order; junction bases with no gene match: 9. Written as DNA, the CDR3 is TGCGCCAGCAGCTTGCCAGCGGGGCATAGCGATGAGCAGTTCTTC. Protein sequence: CASSLPAGHSDEQFF.

V usage is TRBV7-2 and J usage is TRBJ2-6; the D gene is possibly TRBD1 (6 bases). Per the germline V gene, CDR1 is SGHTA and CDR2 is FQGNSA. Trimming stripped 4 bases from V and 1 base from J, with 8 bases between. The CDR3 is made up of 15 amino acids. DNA for the CDR3: TGTGCCAGCAGCTCCAGGGGATCTGGGGCCAACGTCCTGACTTTC. Translated, it gives CASSSRGSGANVLTF.

The V call is TRBV18, the J call TRBJ1-3; TRBD1 might be the D (6 bases). Trimming removed 5 bases at V and 1 base at J, with 15 bases between. Germline V gene lookup returns CDR1 KGHSH and CDR2 LQKENI. The CDR3 length is 16 residues. The CDR3 DNA reads as TGTGCCAGCTCAAGCGCGCAGGGGAGTTCTGGAAACACCATATATTTT. Translation gives CASSSAQGSSGNTIYF.

The sample holds a few counts of this clone. Other nucleotide sequences from this sample produce the same CDR3. This chain connects TRBV9 to TRBJ1-1; D is undetermined. Germline V CDR1 and CDR2: SGDLS, YYNGEE. There are 13 residues in the CDR3. Trimming removed 2 bases at V and 1 base at J, with 6 bases between. The CDR3 here is CASSVEGNTEAFF. The CDR3 DNA reads TGTGCCAGCAGCGTGGAGGGGAACACTGAAGCTTTCTTT.

J is TRBJ1-2 and V is TRBV30; 8 nucleotides agree with TRBD1. V lost 0 bases to trimming and J lost 8 bases; unmatched junction nucleotides: 5. CDR1 is GTSNPN and CDR2 is SVGIG in the germline V gene (reference sequence). The CDR3 runs to 13 residues. The CDR3 region has the DNA TGTGCCTGGAGTGTACAGGGGGATGGCGGCTACACCTTC. Encoded protein: CAWSVQGDGGYTF.

Only a few counts were recorded for this clone. This rearrangement joins TRBV2 to TRBJ1-5; TRBD1 matches 7 bases. The CDR3 runs to 15 residues. The V segment lost 4 bases and the J segment 4 bases; nucleotides outside the gene matches: 7. Germline-derived CDR1 and CDR2 are SNHLY and FYNNEI. The chain's CDR3 is CASSGVGGGNQPQHF. The DNA for the CDR3 is TGTGCCAGCAGTGGAGTAGGGGGCGGGAATCAGCCCCAGCATTTT.

This chain uses TRBV27 with TRBJ2-3, with TRBD2 as a possible D gene (5 bases). The CDR3 sequence is 15 residues long. Germline loops: CDR1 MNHEY, CDR2 SMNVEV (reference sequence). The V end lost 6 bases, the J end lost 2 bases, and 15 bases lay between the germline ends. The CDR3 region has the DNA TGTGCCAGCAGGGCGGGCGCCGGCCACACAGATACGCAGTATTTT. It yields the protein CASRAGAGHTDTQYF.

CDR3 DNA sequence: TGTGCCACCAGCAGAGTTGGGGACAGACCCTACGAGCAGTACTTC. Protein product: CATSRVGDRPYEQYF. This rearrangement joins TRBV15 to TRBJ2-7, with 7 bases that match TRBD1. Germline loops: CDR1 LNHNV, CDR2 YYDKDF (reference sequence). With V trimmed by 1 base and J by 2 bases, 5 bases remained unmatched. This CDR3 has 15 amino acids.

V is TRBV19 and J is TRBJ1-1, with D possibly being TRBD1 (5 bases). The CDR3 extends over 15 amino acids. The V end was cut by 5 bases, the J end by 0 bases, with 13 bases between. CDR1 is LNHDA and CDR2 is SQIVND in the germline V gene (reference sequence). CDR3 amino acids: CASSVTVTMNTEAFF. CDR3 DNA: TGTGCCAGTAGTGTGACAGTTACCATGAACACTGAAGCTTTCTTT.